One and the same sample provided the 19 T cell receptor beta chains below, sequenced in a study of Tregs in tolerant kidney transplant recipients. Data came from immunoSEQ multiplex PCR; TCRdb stores just in-frame clones and leaves some out. The table lists tens of thousands of clones, approximately 90% of them singletons, with approximately 0.33% in the top ten. This sample comprised Tregs from blood, obtained before the transplant. The receptors here all came from a human donor who received a combined kidney and bone marrow transplant.

V is TRBV5-8 and J is TRBJ1-5; 9 bases fit TRBD1. Trimming took 4 bases from V and 6 from J; bases not matched to a gene: 8. Germline values: CDR1 SGHTS, CDR2 YDEGEE. This CDR3 comprises 15 residues. The CDR3 sequence is CASSTRDRERQPQHF. The CDR3 region has the DNA TGTGCCAGCAGCACACGGGACAGGGAACGTCAGCCCCAGCATTTT.

The count of this clone is one. The V and J genes are TRBV4-3 and TRBJ1-2, with 12 positions matching TRBD1. The length of the CDR3 is 14 residues. Trimming took 3 bases from V and 7 from J; bases not matched to a gene: 3. CDR1 and CDR2 (germline): LGHNA, YSLEER. The CDR3 DNA follows: TGCGCCAGCAGCCAGGGACAGGGGGCTGCTGGCTACACCTTC. Amino acids: CASSQGQGAAGYTF.

The V and J genes are TRBV5-4 and TRBJ2-7; the D is unclear. The CDR3 is 12 amino acids. The germline V gene encodes CDR1 SGHNT and CDR2 YYREEE (reference sequence). The V end lost 4 bases, the J end lost 7 bases, and 12 bases lay between the germline ends. The DNA of the CDR3 is TGTGCCAGCAGCCCCTGGAACGGGGAGCAGTACTTC. This sequence encodes CASSPWNGEQYF.

The rearrangement uses TRBV7-6 and TRBJ1-5; no clear D. The CDR3 has 12 amino acids. V was clipped by 5 bases and J by 4 bases, with 6 bases between them. CDR1 is SGHVS, CDR2 FNYEAQ, per germline. For the CDR3, the DNA is TGTGCCAGCAGCCCCGTAAATCAGCCCCAGCATTTT. It encodes CASSPVNQPQHF.

V usage is TRBV19 and J usage is TRBJ1-5; D might be TRBD1 (6 bases). The V end lost 6 bases, the J end lost 5 bases, and 14 bases lay between the germline ends. CDR1 and CDR2 (germline): LNHDA, SQIVND (reference sequence). The CDR3 totals 14 residues. DNA of the CDR3: TGTGCCAGTAGGCGACAGGTACAAGATCAGCCCCAGCATTTT. Its protein is CASRRQVQDQPQHF.

V gene TRBV11-2 combines with J gene TRBJ1-5; TRBD1 agrees at 7 bases. V trimming: 5 bases; J trimming: 6 bases; junction bases outside the gene matches: 10. CDR3 size: 15 residues. Germline-derived CDR1 and CDR2 are SGHAT and FQNNGV. CDR3 residues: CASSPGTGVGQPQHF. In DNA form, the CDR3 reads TGTGCCAGCAGCCCCGGAACAGGGGTAGGTCAGCCCCAGCATTTT.

The chain is built from TRBV6-6 and TRBJ1-1; TRBD1 aligns across 8 bases. The junction had 5 bases not matched to a gene; V was cut back by 0 bases and J by 2 bases. The CDR3 spans 16 residues. Germline V gene lookup returns CDR1 MNHNY and CDR2 SVGAGI (reference sequence). The CDR3, as DNA: TGTGCCAGCAGTTACTCATCGGGACAGGTTAACACTGAAGCTTTCTTT. Encoded protein: CASSYSSGQVNTEAFF.

J is TRBJ1-1 and V is TRBV28; the D is unclear. The CDR3 totals 14 residues. V shed 3 bases and J shed 4 bases, with 12 bases lying between them. Germline lookup yields CDR1 MDHEN and CDR2 SYDVKM. The CDR3 bases are TGTGCCAGCAGTTTGAGTGTACCGGTCACTGAAGCTTTCTTT. This codes for CASSLSVPVTEAFF.

The rearrangement links TRBV20-1 to TRBJ2-4; no definite D call. Per germline, CDR1 DFQATT and CDR2 SNEGSKA (reference sequence). This CDR3 spans 10 amino acids. V lost 1 base and J lost 8, with 3 bases in between. This chain's CDR3 is CSARGDIQYF. For the CDR3, the DNA is TGCAGTGCTAGAGGTGACATTCAGTACTTC.

The V gene is TRBV5-1, the J gene TRBJ2-1, with TRBD2 matching over 8 bases. The CDR3 runs 13 residues. CDR1 is SGHRS, CDR2 YFSETQ, per germline. Trimming at V came to 4 bases and at J to 8 bases, leaving 5 bases not matched to a gene. DNA of the CDR3: TGCGCCAGCAGCCCCGGACTAGCCGATGAGCAGTTCTTC. It codes for CASSPGLADEQFF.

This clone showed up just a few times. The CDR3 loop is CASRTGYYNSPLHF. Here the CDR3 DNA reads TGTGCCAGCAGGACAGGATACTATAATTCACCCCTCCACTTT. The genes are TRBV7-8 and TRBJ1-6; D is possibly TRBD1 (6 bases). This CDR3 is built from 14 residues. CDR1 SGHVS and CDR2 FQNEAQ come from the germline V gene. V shed 6 bases and J shed 3 bases, with 9 bases lying between them.

This clone was detected once. The chain recombines TRBV30 with TRBJ1-1, with D possibly TRBD1 on 6 matching bases. The CDR3 contains 15 residues. Germline V CDR1 and CDR2: GTSNPN, SVGIG (reference sequence). Trimming pared 5 bases from V and 2 bases from J, leaving 18 bases between. CDR3 amino acids: CAWEFRGRGNTEAFF. The CDR3 nucleotides read TGTGCCTGGGAGTTTCGCGGCAGGGGAAACACTGAAGCTTTCTTT.

V is TRBV6-1 and J is TRBJ2-1; 7 nucleotides align to TRBD2. Germline values: CDR1 MNHNS, CDR2 SASEGT. This CDR3 is 17 amino acids long. Trimming at V came to 2 bases and at J to 5 bases, leaving 12 bases not matched to a gene. The CDR3 sequence: CASSEFRTSFGDNEQFF. CDR3 bases: TGTGCCAGCAGTGAATTCAGGACTAGTTTTGGTGACAATGAGCAGTTCTTC.

The rearrangement links TRBV6-6 to TRBJ2-3; the D is unclear. Germline V gives CDR1 MNHNY, CDR2 SVGAGI (reference sequence). The CDR3 loop spans 13 amino acids. V dropped 7 bases and J dropped 0 bases, with 8 bases sitting between them. The CDR3 loop is CASMGYSTDTQYF. The CDR3 DNA sequence: TGTGCCAGCATGGGATATAGCACAGATACGCAGTATTTT.

The rearrangement links TRBV28 to TRBJ2-7, with D uncertain. Germline assignment: CDR1 MDHEN and CDR2 SYDVKM. The V end lost 8 bases, the J end lost 1 base, and 12 bases lay between the germline ends. This CDR3 contains 13 residues. The CDR3 DNA reads as TGTGCCAGCGCCTCCCCCCAGTCCTACGAGCAGTACTTC. Translating gives CASASPQSYEQYF.

CDR3 residues: CASSSQGRTDTQYF. The CDR3 nucleotides read TGTGCCAGCAGTTCTCAGGGCCGCACAGATACGCAGTATTTT. The chain links TRBV11-1 to TRBJ2-3; tentatively, D is TRBD1 (5 bases). This CDR3 comprises 14 residues. Trimming shortened V by 6 bases and J by 1 base, and 11 bases separated the two germline ends. Germline V CDR1 and CDR2: SGHAT, FQDESV (reference sequence).

CDR3 DNA sequence: TGTGCCAGTAGTATGCCCCCAGGGAACACTGAAGCTTTCTTT. Residues: CASSMPPGNTEAFF. The chain employs TRBV19 and TRBJ1-1; no clear D. Germline CDR1 is LNHDA and CDR2 is SQIVND (reference sequence). The CDR3 totals 14 residues. V was trimmed by 3 bases and J by 1 base, leaving 9 bases between them.

The rearrangement uses TRBV7-6 and TRBJ2-2; D gene uncertain. The CDR3 runs to 15 residues. Trimming shortened V by 5 bases and J by 3 bases, and 13 bases separated the two germline ends. Per germline, CDR1 SGHVS and CDR2 FNYEAQ. Here the CDR3 reads CASSAYTTYTGELFF. For the CDR3, the DNA is TGTGCCAGCAGCGCCTATACCACGTACACCGGGGAGCTGTTTTTT. Variable domain in full (rest from reference TRBV7-6 and TRBJ2-2): GAGVSQSPRYKVTKRGQDVALRCDPISGHVSLYWYRQALGQGPEFLTYFNYEAQQDKSGLPNDRFSAERPEGSISTLTIQRTEQRDSAMYRCASSAYTTYTGELFFGEGSRLTVL.

This clone was observed a few times. The sample carries other DNA sequences with the same CDR3. The V gene is TRBV2, the J gene TRBJ1-5, with a possible D match to TRBD1 (6 bases). Trimming pared 2 bases from V and 6 bases from J, leaving 11 bases between. Germline V gene lookup returns CDR1 SNHLY and CDR2 FYNNEI. The CDR3 extends over 14 amino acids. In nucleotides, the CDR3 is TGTGCCAGCAGTGAAAGGGGGGGTCGTCAGCCCCAGCATTTT. Translated: CASSERGGRQPQHF. The full variable domain, completed using reference TRBV2 and TRBJ1-5, is EPEVTQTPSHQVTQMGQEVILRCVPISNHLYFYWYRQILGQKVEFLVSFYNNEISEKSEIFDDQFSVERPDGSNFTLKIRSTKLEDSAMYFCASSERGGRQPQHFGDGTRLSIL.